A selection of T cell receptor beta chains follows, all from one sample in a study of blood T cell repertoires in COVID-19. Profiling relied on immunoSEQ multiplex PCR, and the TCRdb table lists in-frame clones only, not all of them. The data hold around 19,000 clones, with 70% to 90% observed a single time. Sequencing was performed on peripheral blood. The receptors come from a human donor in a cohort sampled during active COVID-19. The donor label of this sample is uncertain. The CDR3 runs from the conserved cysteine through the conserved F or W. The order of the fields is V gene, CDR3 protein.

>TRBV28
CASSPSPRESSYEQYF
>TRBV9
CASSPSSGTSYEQYF
>TRBV30
CAWSEVGVTEAFF
>TRBV29-1
CSVDAGGVETQYF
>TRBV28
CASSFPGTGFYGYTF
>TRBV2
CASREGQGENYGYTF
>TRBV5-1
CASSQNQLREKLFF
>TRBV4-1
CASSQNFNAKQFF
>TRBV6-2/TRBV6-3
CASSPAPSWDNSYEQYF
>TRBV21-1
CASSKETSFLEQFF
>TRBV15
CATSRGGSGGELFF
>TRBV14
CARRRDKSYNEQFF
>TRBV6-5
CASRAWTGSSYEQYF
>TRBV7-9
CASSLSLAVQETQYF
>TRBV5-1
CASSTRGLIGDTQYF
>TRBV29-1
CSVGGGSGRSYNEQFF
>TRBV5-5
CASRELAGVEEQFF
>TRBV2
CASTPEGQLSPLHF
>TRBV6-2/TRBV6-3
CASSYFGTVGYTGELFF
>TRBV7-9
CASSPKRRVADTQYF
>TRBV12-3/TRBV12-4
CASSLRGDHEQFF
>TRBV29-1
CSVDRAGNEQFF